These T cell receptor beta chains were read from a single sample in a study of OX40 agonist ivuxolimab in advanced cancers. TCRdb's copy holds only in-frame clones and misses some; the assay was immunoSEQ multiplex PCR. The table shows some 63,000 clones, with 80% to 90% occurring only once. The material sequenced was CD4+ or CD8+ T cells sorted from blood, taken in a trial of the OX40 agonist ivuxolimab. These receptors all come from an adult with an advanced solid tumor such as melanoma, head and neck, liver or kidney cancer. Each CDR3 is given with its conserved first and last residue. The D gene is left open where the match is weak. Clone size, where shown, is once, few, many, or a class for clones that have expanded.

v_call,d_call,j_call,clone_size,cdr3_nt,cdr3_aa
TRBV2,.,TRBJ2-5,.,TGTGCCACCCTTACAGGGCCTTTAGGAGAGACCCAGTACTTC,CATLTGPLGETQYF
TRBV27,.,TRBJ2-5,.,TGTGCCAGCAGTTTTCCGGGTTCAGAGACCCAGTACTTC,CASSFPGSETQYF
TRBV28,.,TRBJ2-1,.,TGTGCCAGTATCCCCGCGTCGGAGCGGTCATACAATGAGCAGTTCTTC,CASIPASERSYNEQFF
TRBV7-9,.,TRBJ2-7,once,TGTGCCAGCAGCTTATCCGGTAGCTCCTACGAGCAGTACTTC,CASSLSGSSYEQYF
TRBV7-9,TRBD2,TRBJ2-2,.,TGTGCCAGCCTTGGGACTAGCGACGGGGAGCTGTTTTTT,CASLGTSDGELFF
TRBV27,TRBD1,TRBJ1-5,few,TGTGCCAGCAGTTCAGGGGGCGGTCAGCCCCAGCATTTT,CASSSGGGQPQHF
TRBV5-1,TRBD1,TRBJ1-1,.,TGCGCCAGCAGCTTTAGGACAGGTGAAGCTTTCTTT,CASSFRTGEAFF
TRBV14,.,TRBJ2-5,.,TGTGCCAGCAGCCAAGATATTCACCCACGGACCCAGTACTTC,CASSQDIHPRTQYF
TRBV6-5,.,TRBJ1-6,.,TGTGCCAGCAAGACGGTTGGGGGTTCACCCCTCCACTTT,CASKTVGGSPLHF
TRBV7-9,.,TRBJ1-1,few,TGTGCCAGCAGCTTCAGTGGGGCAGAAGCTTTCTTT,CASSFSGAEAFF
TRBV7-9,.,TRBJ1-4,.,TGTGCCAGCGGGACTTCGGGAAGTGAAAAACTGTTTTTT,CASGTSGSEKLFF
TRBV9,.,TRBJ1-1,.,TGTGCCAGCAGCGTAGCGGGGGGCGGGACTGAAGCTTTCTTT,CASSVAGGGTEAFF
TRBV7-9,TRBD2,TRBJ2-2,.,TGTGCCAGCCGGGTAGCGGGGGGTAACACCGGGGAGCTGTTTTTT,CASRVAGGNTGELFF
TRBV6-5,.,TRBJ2-7,.,TGTGCCAGCAGTTTGGGCGTAGAGGGTTCCTACGAGCAGTACTTC,CASSLGVEGSYEQYF
TRBV28,.,TRBJ2-2,.,TGTGCCAGCAGTTTTGGTCAGGGATTATCCGGGGAGCTGTTTTTT,CASSFGQGLSGELFF
TRBV30,.,TRBJ2-1,.,TGTGCCTGGAGTGTTAGCTACAATGAGCAGTTCTTC,CAWSVSYNEQFF
TRBV7-9,TRBD1,TRBJ2-5,.,TGTGCCAGCAGCTTAGTTGAAGGGGGCTGGGAGACCCAGTACTTC,CASSLVEGGWETQYF
TRBV27,.,TRBJ2-7,.,TGTGCCAGCAGTTTCGACGCCTACGAGCAGTACTTC,CASSFDAYEQYF
TRBV11-2,TRBD1,TRBJ2-7,once,TGTGCCAGCAGCTTAGATCTGGGACAGGGTGGGGTCGCCGAGCAGTACTTC,CASSLDLGQGGVAEQYF
TRBV5-1,.,TRBJ2-3,.,TGCGCCAGCAACGCCCTGGGGGAGATCGATACGCAGTATTTT,CASNALGEIDTQYF
TRBV27,.,TRBJ2-7,.,TGTGCCAGCAGTTCCGGGACGGGCTACGAGCAGTACTTC,CASSSGTGYEQYF
TRBV2,.,TRBJ1-1,.,TGTGCCAGCATCAGGGATTCGGAAGCTTTCTTT,CASIRDSEAFF
TRBV19,TRBD1,TRBJ1-1,.,TGTGCCAGTGGTCACGGGACAGGGCAAACTGAAGCTTTCTTT,CASGHGTGQTEAFF
TRBV27,.,TRBJ1-2,.,TGTGCCAGCAGTCTCCTTCGCACAGGTCGATATGGCTACACCTTC,CASSLLRTGRYGYTF
TRBV9,.,TRBJ1-1,.,TGTGCCAGCAGCGTAGTGGGGCAGATGAACACTGAAGCTTTCTTT,CASSVVGQMNTEAFF
TRBV5-5,.,TRBJ2-4,.,TGTGCCAGCAGCGGCGGAGCGGTAGCCAAAAACATTCAGTACTTC,CASSGGAVAKNIQYF